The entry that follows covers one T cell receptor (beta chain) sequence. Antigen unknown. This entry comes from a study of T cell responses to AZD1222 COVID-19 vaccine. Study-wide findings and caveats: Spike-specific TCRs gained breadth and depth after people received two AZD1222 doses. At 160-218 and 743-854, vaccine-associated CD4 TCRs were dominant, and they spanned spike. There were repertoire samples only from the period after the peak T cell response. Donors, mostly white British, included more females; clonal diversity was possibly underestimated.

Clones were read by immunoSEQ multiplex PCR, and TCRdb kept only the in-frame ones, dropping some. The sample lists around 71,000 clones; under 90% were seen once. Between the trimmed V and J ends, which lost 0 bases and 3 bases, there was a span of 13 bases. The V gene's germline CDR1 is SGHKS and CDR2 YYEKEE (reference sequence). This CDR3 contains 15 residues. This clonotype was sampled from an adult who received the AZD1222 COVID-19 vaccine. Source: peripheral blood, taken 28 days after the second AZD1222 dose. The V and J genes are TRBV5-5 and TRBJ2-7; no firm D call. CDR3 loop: CASSLVGQPSYEQYF. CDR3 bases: TGTGCCAGCAGCTTGGTAGGCCAGCCGAGCTACGAGCAGTACTTC.